The clone carrying this T cell receptor beta chain was picked up a small number of times. This sample was included in a study of blood T cell repertoires in COVID-19. Study-level background: Acute and convalescent COVID-19 samples came from the United States, Italy and Spain. PBMCs, B-cell-depleted T cells, or T cells were the source of the cDNA or gDNA that made up the material.

The CDR3 consists of 18 residues. V shed 0 bases, J shed 1 base, and the junction held 8 bases outside the gene matches. CDR1 and CDR2 (germline): SGHNT, YYREEE (reference sequence). Under the authors' procedure: Amplification with reference gene primers provided the estimates of nucleated cell counts. TCRdb's copy holds only in-frame clones and misses some; the assay was immunoSEQ multiplex PCR. V, J and clone size are those of that table, while D and trimming were read from the DNA. The sample lists 210,000 or so clones; 65% to 90% were seen once. This clonotype was sampled from a man in his fifties or sixties with acute or convalescent COVID-19. Sequencing was performed on peripheral blood. The chain is built from TRBV5-4 and TRBJ2-3; 10 nucleotides line up with TRBD1. The chain's CDR3 is CASSLVPTGTGGTDTQYF. CDR3 nucleotides: TGTGCCAGCAGCTTGGTACCGACCGGGACAGGGGGCACAGATACGCAGTATTTT.